The 23 T cell receptor beta chains given below trace back to one sample, sequenced in a study of cytomegalovirus exposure and HLA in healthy donors. Method: immunoSEQ multiplex PCR; TCRdb's copy keeps in-frame clones and lacks some. Of around 150,000 clones listed, roughly 84% are singletons. Sequencing was carried out using PBMCs. All receptors derive from a man between 25 and 39 years old in good health and CMV-seropositive.

The gene calls are TRBV7-9 and TRBJ2-7, with 9 bases aligning to TRBD2. The V segment lost 3 bases and the J segment 5 bases; nucleotides outside the gene matches: 8. CDR1 SEHNR and CDR2 FQNEAQ come from the germline V gene (reference sequence). This CDR3 has 15 amino acids. CDR3 amino acids: CASSLFLAGQDEQYF. The CDR3 DNA reads as TGTGCCAGCAGCTTGTTCCTAGCGGGGCAAGACGAGCAGTACTTC.

This chain joins TRBV6-5 and TRBJ1-2, with D perhaps matching TRBD1 (5 bases). Trimming pared 2 bases from V and 4 bases from J, leaving 8 bases between. The CDR3 runs to 13 residues. Germline V gene lookup returns CDR1 MNHEY and CDR2 SVGAGI. The CDR3 spells CASSYDSSYGYTF. CDR3 DNA: TGTGCCAGCAGTTACGACAGCTCCTATGGCTACACCTTC.

The rearrangement joins TRBV28 to TRBJ2-3; 7 bases align to TRBD2. Germline CDR1 is MDHEN and CDR2 is SYDVKM. The CDR3 spans 14 residues. With 2 bases clipped from V and 4 bases from J, the junction kept 3 bases outside the gene matches. The CDR3 DNA reads as TGTGCCAGCAGTTTACGCGCGGGAGCAGATACGCAGTATTTT. It yields the protein CASSLRAGADTQYF. Supplemented by reference TRBV28 and TRBJ2-3, the full variable domain reads DVKVTQSSRYLVKRTGEKVFLECVQDMDHENMFWYRQDPGLGLRLIYFSYDVKMKEKGDIPEGYSVSREKKERFSLILESASTNQTSMYLCASSLRAGADTQYFGPGTRLTVL.

CDR3 in DNA: TGTGCCAGCAGCCGGATAGCGGGAGCAAAGAACACCGGGGAGCTGTTTTTT. Translated, it gives CASSRIAGAKNTGELFF. J is TRBJ2-2 and V is TRBV14; 9 bases align to TRBD2. Germline lookup yields CDR1 SGHDN and CDR2 FVKESK. The J segment lost 1 base and the V segment lost 4 bases, leaving 7 bases of the junction unmatched. The CDR3 is 17 residues long.

The rearrangement joins TRBV6-1 to TRBJ2-5; possible D gene TRBD2, 6 bases. With 8 bases removed from V and 1 base from J, the gap between germline ends came to 14 bases. CDR3 length: 14 residues. CDR1 is MNHNS and CDR2 is SASEGT in the germline V gene. CDR3: CASGGSRAQETQYF. In DNA form, the CDR3 reads TGTGCCAGCGGGGGGAGTAGGGCCCAAGAGACCCAGTACTTC.

A note on this clone: One end of the junction fails to match germline, which may point to a read error. The chain has TRBV2 and TRBJ2-5, with D tentatively TRBD2 (6 bases). Germline CDR1 SNHLY, CDR2 FYNNEI. The CDR3 spans 13 residues. The CDR3 region is CASRGDFQGTQYF. The CDR3 coding sequence is TGTGCCAGCAGGGGGGACTTCCAAGGGACCCAGTACTTC.

The rearrangement joins TRBV15 to TRBJ2-5, with D perhaps matching TRBD2 (5 bases). The CDR3 has 13 amino acids. Germline V gives CDR1 LNHNV, CDR2 YYDKDF (reference sequence). Trimming stripped 6 bases from V and 2 bases from J, with 10 bases between. The CDR3 nucleotides read TGTGCCACCAGTTCCGGAGGACAAGAGACCCAGTACTTC. It encodes CATSSGGQETQYF.

The chain combines TRBV6-5 with TRBJ1-4; D is unresolved. The germline CDR1 and CDR2 sequences are MNHEY and SVGAGI. Trimming took off 8 bases at V and 8 bases at J, with 9 bases between the two ends. CDR3 length: 11 amino acids. CDR3 residues: CASGQSEKLFF. The CDR3 DNA reads as TGTGCCAGCGGCCAATCAGAAAAACTGTTTTTT.

A few counts support this clone. The CDR3 loop is CASSPGQGRFTDTQYF. CDR3 DNA: TGCGCCAGCAGCCCAGGACAGGGCCGCTTTACAGATACGCAGTATTTT. V is TRBV4-1 and J is TRBJ2-3; TRBD1 matches at 8 bases. J was trimmed by 3 bases and V by 4 bases; bases with no gene match: 9. CDR3 length: 16 amino acids. Looked up from germline, CDR1 is MGHRA and CDR2 is YSYEKL.

This clone was recorded only once. Written as DNA, the CDR3 is TGTGCCAGCAGCAAAGGAAGGACAGGGAGGAACACTGAAGCTTTCTTT. Translation: CASSKGRTGRNTEAFF. V and J are TRBV21-1 and TRBJ1-1; the D call of TRBD1 is as the table states it, not checked on the DNA. TRBV21-1 is flagged as a pseudogene. The CDR3 consists of 16 residues.

V gene TRBV7-3 combines with J gene TRBJ2-3, with TRBD1 as a possible D gene (5 bases). V shed 1 base and J shed 2 bases, with 7 bases lying between them. Germline CDR1 and CDR2: SGHTA and FQGTGA. The CDR3 has 14 amino acids. The CDR3 loop reads CASSLSRVTDTQYF. The CDR3 DNA sequence: TGTGCCAGCAGCTTAAGCAGGGTCACAGATACGCAGTATTTT. The full variable domain, in which reference TRBV7-3 and TRBJ2-3 provide the parts outside the CDR3, is GAGVSQTPSNKVTEKGKYVELRCDPISGHTALYWYRQSLGQGPEFLIYFQGTGAADDSGLPNDRFFAVRPEGSVSTLKIQRTERGDSAVYLCASSLSRVTDTQYFGPGTRLTVL.

This chain links TRBV16 with TRBJ1-2, with 8 bases that match TRBD1. CDR1 and CDR2 from the germline V gene are KGHSY and FQNENV. The CDR3 loop spans 16 amino acids. V lost 4 bases and J lost 3; bases outside the gene matches: 10. The CDR3 nucleotides are TGTGCCAGCAGCCGGCCTAAGGACAGGGCGGACTATGGCTACACCTTC. Its protein product is CASSRPKDRADYGYTF.

Only one count was recorded for this clone. The V call is TRBV29-1, the J call TRBJ2-5; D might be TRBD2 (6 bases). Germline CDR1 reads SQVTM; CDR2 reads ANQGSEA. The V end was cut by 4 bases, the J end by 5 bases, with 17 bases between. This CDR3 spans 14 amino acids. The CDR3 loop reads CSVATAGRLETQYF. As DNA, the CDR3 is TGCAGCGTTGCAACTGCAGGGAGGCTCGAGACCCAGTACTTC.

V and J are TRBV19 and TRBJ2-7; TRBD2 matches at 7 bases. The V segment lost 3 bases and the J segment 3 bases; nucleotides outside the gene matches: 2. Germline V lookup: CDR1 LNHDA, CDR2 SQIVND (reference sequence). The CDR3 is 13 residues long. CDR3 sequence reads: CASSIGLDYEQYF. The CDR3 DNA reads TGTGCCAGTAGTATTGGACTAGACTACGAGCAGTACTTC.

This clone has just a few counts. The chain carries TRBV13 and TRBJ1-2, with 8 bases identical to TRBD1. The CDR3 contains 15 residues. The germline gives CDR1 PRHDT, CDR2 FYEKMQ (reference sequence). Losses at the gene ends were 5 bases for V and 7 bases for J; bases not matched to a gene: 12. The CDR3 region has the DNA TGTGCCAGCAGCACCCGGACAGGGTCTGTCGTTGGCTACACCTTC. Translating gives CASSTRTGSVVGYTF.

The V and J genes are TRBV19 and TRBJ1-2, with TRBD1 identical over 10 bases. From germline, CDR1 is LNHDA and CDR2 SQIVND (reference sequence). Trimming cost V 8 bases and J 5 bases; bases outside gene matches: 11. This CDR3 spans 15 amino acids. The CDR3 sequence: CASRIDGTGAYGYTF. The CDR3 DNA sequence: TGTGCCAGTCGAATCGACGGGACAGGGGCATATGGCTACACCTTC.

The chain couples TRBV19 to TRBJ2-4; maybe TRBD2 (5 bases). V lost 1 base and J lost 0, with 19 bases in between. CDR1 is LNHDA and CDR2 is SQIVND in the germline V gene (reference sequence). This CDR3 is 19 amino acids long. Here the CDR3 reads CASSIGRRKGALAKNIQYF. As DNA, the CDR3 is TGTGCCAGTAGTATAGGCCGTCGCAAGGGAGCCTTAGCCAAAAACATTCAGTACTTC.

Only one count was recorded for this clone. V and J are TRBV6-1 and TRBJ1-5; D not certain. The CDR3 covers 13 residues. The V gene lost 0 bases and the J gene lost 9 bases, with 9 bases spanning the gap. Germline V CDR1 and CDR2: MNHNS, SASEGT. CDR3 loop: CASSEAFFRPQHF. In DNA form, the CDR3 reads TGTGCCAGCAGTGAAGCCTTCTTTCGGCCCCAGCATTTT.

This clone was counted a single time. This chain links TRBV5-1 with TRBJ1-1; D not resolved. Trimming took 6 bases from V and 4 from J, leaving 10 bases between them. The CDR3 is made up of 12 amino acids. Germline assignment: CDR1 SGHRS and CDR2 YFSETQ. The DNA of the CDR3 is TGCGCCAGCAACCCGGGTGGCACTGAAGCTTTCTTT. Translating it yields CASNPGGTEAFF.

The chain recombines TRBV19 with TRBJ2-3, with 11 bases identical to TRBD2. This CDR3 is 16 amino acids long. Trimming at V came to 5 bases and at J to 2 bases, leaving 6 bases not matched to a gene. The germline V gene has CDR1 LNHDA and CDR2 SQIVND (reference sequence). This CDR3 is CASSPQTSGITDTQYF. CDR3 in DNA: TGTGCCAGTAGTCCCCAGACTAGCGGGATCACAGATACGCAGTATTTT.

The gene calls are TRBV6-4 and TRBJ2-3; D perhaps matches TRBD2 (6 bases). V was cut by 6 bases and J by 0 bases, with 16 bases left in between. Germline lookup yields CDR1 MRHNA and CDR2 SNTAGT. CDR3 length: 16 residues. CDR3 in amino acids: CASSAGTSSSTDTQYF. The DNA for the CDR3 is TGTGCCAGCAGCGCCGGGACTTCATCTAGCACAGATACGCAGTATTTT.

The CDR3, as DNA: TGCGCCAGCAGCCAACCGGCGGGGGCCCGGGGAGATACGCAGTATTTT. It specifies CASSQPAGARGDTQYF. This chain links TRBV4-1 with TRBJ2-3, with D possibly being TRBD2 (7 bases). The CDR3 sequence is 16 residues long. Germline V CDR1 and CDR2: MGHRA, YSYEKL. V was trimmed by 2 bases and J by 5 bases, leaving 17 bases between them.

J is TRBJ2-7 and V is TRBV29-1; possible D gene TRBD2, 5 bases. The CDR3 contains 15 residues. V was cut by 1 base and J by 2 bases, with 15 bases left in between. In germline, CDR1 is SQVTM, CDR2 ANQGSEA. Written as DNA, the CDR3 is TGCAGCGTTGAAGTTCCCGGGATCGAGACCTACGAGCAGTACTTC. Encoded protein: CSVEVPGIETYEQYF.